Each of the 8 T cell receptor beta chains below was sequenced from the same sample in a study of cytomegalovirus exposure and HLA in healthy donors. Generated by immunoSEQ multiplex PCR, the TCRdb table keeps only in-frame clones and is missing some. The repertoire holds 85,000 to 120,000 clones, with around 96% as singletons. The sample comprised PBMCs. These receptors all stem from a woman between 18 and 29 years old in good health and CMV-seronegative.

This chain uses TRBV27 with TRBJ1-5; TRBD1 matches at 7 bases. CDR1 and CDR2 (germline): MNHEY, SMNVEV (reference sequence). The V gene end was trimmed by 3 bases and the J gene end by 0 bases; junction bases not matched to a gene: 5. The CDR3 loop spans 16 amino acids. CDR3 loop: CASSFDRAGSNQPQHF. CDR3 sequence (DNA): TGTGCCAGCAGTTTCGACAGGGCCGGTAGCAATCAGCCCCAGCATTTT.

The CDR3 reads CASSDVVAGGNEQFF. The CDR3 DNA follows: TGTGCCAGCAGTGACGTAGTAGCGGGAGGGAATGAGCAGTTCTTC. The chain recombines TRBV6-4 with TRBJ2-1, with TRBD2 matching 11 bases. Germline lookup yields CDR1 MRHNA and CDR2 SNTAGT. V gave up 2 bases and J gave up 7 bases; unmatched junction bases: 4. There are 15 residues in the CDR3.

The chain has TRBV7-9 and TRBJ1-5; D is unresolved. Deletions cut 1 base from V and 9 bases from J, with 10 bases between. CDR1 and CDR2 from the germline V gene are SEHNR and FQNEAQ (reference sequence). The CDR3 is 13 residues long. The CDR3 region has the DNA TGTGCCAGCAGCTTAGGTCAGTTTGGGCCCCAGCATTTT. Protein product: CASSLGQFGPQHF.

This clone was observed a single time. The rearrangement uses TRBV6-1 and TRBJ2-7; 7 bases fit TRBD1. The CDR3 contains 13 residues. V trimming: 5 bases; J trimming: 4 bases; junction bases outside the gene matches: 5. CDR1 is MNHNS and CDR2 is SASEGT in the germline V gene. The CDR3 is CASSTGTAYEQYF. The CDR3 bases are TGTGCCAGCAGTACGGGGACAGCATACGAGCAGTACTTC.

This clone was found once. The V gene is TRBV18, the J gene TRBJ2-7, with 8 bases that match TRBD1. Germline V lookup: CDR1 KGHSH, CDR2 LQKENI. The CDR3 length is 14 residues. V lost 3 bases to trimming and J lost 6 bases; unmatched junction nucleotides: 7. This chain's CDR3 is CASSPETTGGEQYF. The CDR3 nucleotides read TGTGCCAGCTCACCGGAAACTACAGGGGGCGAGCAGTACTTC.

The chain uses TRBV2 and TRBJ2-1; D unclear. Germline CDR1 is SNHLY and CDR2 is FYNNEI. The length of the CDR3 is 16 residues. Trimming pared 6 bases from V and 2 bases from J, leaving 17 bases between. The CDR3 DNA follows: TGTGCCAGCAGGTCTGGAGCGCACGAAACCTACAATGAGCAGTTCTTC. Residues: CASRSGAHETYNEQFF.

The genes are TRBV4-1 and TRBJ1-2, with D possibly TRBD1 on 6 matching bases. Trimming stripped 0 bases from V and 3 bases from J, with 8 bases between. Germline V CDR1 and CDR2: MGHRA, YSYEKL. CDR3 length: 14 residues. CDR3 DNA sequence: TGCGCCAGCAGCCAAGATGAGGGGGACTATGGCTACACCTTC. Its protein product is CASSQDEGDYGYTF.

This chain uses TRBV12-5 with TRBJ2-3, with 9 nucleotides matching TRBD1. The CDR3 runs 16 residues. CDR1 LGHNT and CDR2 FRNRAP come from the germline V gene. The ends lost 5 bases at V and 1 base at J; junction bases unmatched: 7. The CDR3 sequence is CASGPGQGRGTDTQYF. DNA of the CDR3: TGTGCTAGTGGTCCGGGACAGGGTCGAGGCACAGATACGCAGTATTTT.